Following are 15 T cell receptor beta chains from one sample sequenced in a study of blood T cell repertoires in COVID-19. The method was immunoSEQ multiplex PCR; TCRdb's version includes in-frame clones alone and lacks a portion of them. Among a few hundred thousand clones listed, around 90% were seen once. Sequencing was performed on PBMCs or T cells enriched from blood (not recorded which). The receptor source for this set is a man aged 25 to 40 in a cohort exposed to, infected with or recovered from COVID-19 (not recorded which).

The chain carries TRBV27 and TRBJ2-5; D unclear. This CDR3 contains 14 residues. CDR1 is MNHEY and CDR2 is SMNVEV in the germline V gene (reference sequence). Trimming took 5 bases from V and 5 from J, leaving 15 bases between them. The CDR3 coding sequence is TGTGCCAGCAGTCTCCGATTTTGGGCTGAGACCCAGTACTTC. It translates to CASSLRFWAETQYF.

The rearrangement joins TRBV4-3 to TRBJ2-2, with a possible D match to TRBD1 (5 bases). With 9 bases removed from V and 3 bases from J, the gap between germline ends came to 11 bases. Germline V gene data show CDR1 as LGHNA and CDR2 as YSLEER. The CDR3 sequence is 13 residues long. CDR3 DNA sequence: TGCGCCAGTAGGGGAATGGACACCGGGGAGCTGTTTTTT. Its protein is CASRGMDTGELFF.

This clone was counted between two and nine times. The CDR3 is CASSRQGAINEQFF. In nucleotides, the CDR3 is TGTGCCAGCAGTAGACAGGGGGCCATCAATGAGCAGTTCTTC. The chain links TRBV6-4 to TRBJ2-1, with 10 bases aligning to TRBD1. Germline V gene lookup returns CDR1 MRHNA and CDR2 SNTAGT. The CDR3 extends over 14 amino acids. Trimming removed 5 bases from V and 6 bases from J; junction bases left unmatched: 4.

This chain joins TRBV10-3 and TRBJ2-2; TRBD2 agrees at 10 bases. The V gene end was trimmed by 0 bases and the J gene end by 6 bases; junction bases not matched to a gene: 7. Germline-derived CDR1 and CDR2 are ENHRY and SYGVKD. This CDR3 has 17 amino acids. The DNA for the CDR3 is TGTGCCATCAGTGAGTCTGAAGTACTAGCGGGATCCGGGGAGCTGTTTTTT. This encodes CAISESEVLAGSGELFF.

This chain joins TRBV19 and TRBJ2-5; 9 bases match TRBD2. The CDR3 has 16 residues. V lost 3 bases to trimming and J lost 5 bases; unmatched junction nucleotides: 10. Germline values: CDR1 LNHDA, CDR2 SQIVND (reference sequence). The CDR3 is CASSILAGVNRETQYF. CDR3 DNA sequence: TGTGCCAGTAGTATCTTAGCGGGAGTGAATAGGGAGACCCAGTACTTC.

This chain links TRBV9 with TRBJ2-7; tentative D call: TRBD2 (5 bases). Looked up from germline, CDR1 is SGDLS and CDR2 is YYNGEE. The CDR3 runs 14 residues. V lost 4 bases and J lost 2, with 13 bases in between. The CDR3 loop reads CASSPGNSPYEQYF. The CDR3 coding sequence is TGTGCCAGCAGCCCGGGGAACTCACCCTACGAGCAGTACTTC.

This chain connects TRBV5-4 to TRBJ1-2; 8 bases map to TRBD1. CDR1 and CDR2 from the germline V gene are SGHNT and YYREEE (reference sequence). J lost 0 bases, V lost 4 bases, and 5 bases had no gene match. This CDR3 has 15 residues. CDR3 nucleotide sequence: TGTGCCAGCAGCGCCGGGACAGGAGCTAACTATGGCTACACCTTC. Its protein product is CASSAGTGANYGYTF.

CDR3 in amino acids: CASSSPTGGTEAFF. CDR3 nucleotides: TGTGCCAGCAGTTCCCCGACAGGGGGGACTGAAGCTTTCTTT. The chain is built from TRBV27 and TRBJ1-1, with 9 bases fitting TRBD1. Germline assignment: CDR1 MNHEY and CDR2 SMNVEV (reference sequence). CDR3 length: 14 amino acids. V lost 4 bases to trimming and J lost 5 bases; unmatched junction nucleotides: 5.

V gene TRBV10-2 combines with J gene TRBJ2-4; tentative D call: TRBD1 (6 bases). CDR1 and CDR2 from the germline V gene are WSHSY and SAAADI. V gave up 2 bases and J gave up 3 bases, with 20 bases separating them. The CDR3 has 18 residues. CDR3 bases: TGCGCCAGCAGTGAGATCCCCCGAGGACAGAGAGTCAAAAACATTCAGTACTTC. Translating gives CASSEIPRGQRVKNIQYF.

In this sample, this clone turned up once. V gene TRBV5-4 combines with J gene TRBJ2-7; 9 positions match TRBD2. CDR3 length: 16 amino acids. CDR1 and CDR2 (germline): SGHNT, YYREEE (reference sequence). Trimming took 0 bases from V and 3 from J; bases not matched to a gene: 7. The CDR3 loop reads CASSLAGGRALYEQYF. CDR3 bases: TGTGCCAGCAGCTTGGCCGGCGGGAGGGCCCTCTACGAGCAGTACTTC. Filled out from reference TRBV5-4 and TRBJ2-7, the complete variable domain reads ETGVTQSPTHLIKTRGQQVTLRCSSQSGHNTVSWYQQALGQGPQFIFQYYREEENGRGNFPPRFSGLQFPNYSSELNVNALELDDSALYLCASSLAGGRALYEQYFGPGTRLTVT.

CDR3 residues: CASSLGSGGSNSPLHF. The CDR3 bases are TGTGCCAGCAGCTTAGGCAGCGGGGGATCGAATTCACCCCTCCACTTT. V usage is TRBV7-6 and J usage is TRBJ1-6, with a possible D match to TRBD1 (5 bases). Trimming removed 1 base at V and 7 bases at J, with 14 bases between. Germline lookup yields CDR1 SGHVS and CDR2 FNYEAQ. The CDR3 loop spans 16 amino acids.

This clone was seen only once. V gene TRBV19 combines with J gene TRBJ2-4; the D is unclear. CDR3 length equals 16 residues. Germline-derived CDR1 and CDR2 are LNHDA and SQIVND (reference sequence). Trimming stripped 2 bases from V and 6 bases from J, with 17 bases between. The CDR3 region is CASSIPSTFGRNIQYF. The CDR3, as DNA: TGTGCCAGTAGTATACCTTCCACCTTTGGCCGAAACATTCAGTACTTC.

This clone was counted only a few times. The chain recombines TRBV3-1 (or the pseudogene TRBV3-2) with TRBJ2-7; D is uncertain. V was clipped by 0 bases and J by 0 bases, with 9 bases between them. The germline V gene has CDR1 LGHDT and CDR2 YNNKEL (reference sequence). CDR3 length equals 15 residues. The CDR3 DNA is TGTGCCAGCAGCCAAGAGTTGGCTAGCTCCTACGAGCAGTACTTC. It encodes CASSQELASSYEQYF.

The CDR3 region has the DNA TGCAGCGCAGATCGGGGAGAAAAACTGTTTTTT. Its translation: CSADRGEKLFF. The V gene is TRBV29-1, the J gene TRBJ1-4; no definite D call. V was trimmed by 7 bases and J by 8 bases, leaving 11 bases between them. The CDR3 has 11 residues. Germline CDR1 SQVTM, CDR2 ANQGSEA.

The chain joins TRBV27 to TRBJ1-5, with 8 bases that match TRBD1. CDR3 length equals 15 residues. The germline CDR1 and CDR2 sequences are MNHEY and SMNVEV (reference sequence). V gave up 4 bases and J gave up 3 bases; unmatched junction bases: 5. CDR3 protein: CASSSQGAINQPQHF. The CDR3, as DNA: TGTGCCAGCAGTTCCCAGGGGGCGATCAATCAGCCCCAGCATTTT.